These 29 T cell receptor beta chains share one sample of origin, sequenced in a study of somatic mutations in cytotoxic T cells in rheumatoid arthritis. Data came from immunoSEQ multiplex PCR; TCRdb stores just in-frame clones and leaves some out. The data contain 20,000 to 25,000 clones, roughly 80% of them singletons. The specimen was CD8+ T cells sorted from blood. The receptors originated from an adult with rheumatoid arthritis.

V usage is TRBV7-6 and J usage is TRBJ2-5; D gene uncertain. This CDR3 is built from 13 residues. V was trimmed by 3 bases and J by 5 bases, leaving 10 bases between them. Germline loops: CDR1 SGHVS, CDR2 FNYEAQ. CDR3 in amino acids: CASSFRTQETQYF. As DNA, the CDR3 is TGTGCCAGCAGCTTCCGGACCCAGGAGACCCAGTACTTC. Variable domain in full (rest from reference TRBV7-6 and TRBJ2-5): GAGVSQSPRYKVTKRGQDVALRCDPISGHVSLYWYRQALGQGPEFLTYFNYEAQQDKSGLPNDRFSAERPEGSISTLTIQRTEQRDSAMYRCASSFRTQETQYFGPGTRLLVL.

This clone was seen a single time. The chain uses TRBV11-2 and TRBJ2-5; possible D gene TRBD2, 7 bases. The V end was cut by 5 bases, the J end by 5 bases, with 15 bases between. Germline CDR1 is SGHAT and CDR2 is FQNNGV. This CDR3 region has 14 residues. In nucleotides, the CDR3 is TGTGCCAGCAGCCCCCCCGGGGGGCTTGAGACCCAGTACTTC. This codes for CASSPPGGLETQYF.

The V call is TRBV7-2, the J call TRBJ1-4; 11 nucleotides agree with TRBD1. In germline, CDR1 is SGHTA, CDR2 FQGNSA. The V and J ends lost 5 bases and 10 bases, in that order; junction bases with no gene match: 12. CDR3 length equals 16 residues. The CDR3 spells CASSPWTGGKDGKLFF. The CDR3 DNA reads TGTGCCAGCAGCCCGTGGACAGGGGGCAAGGATGGAAAACTGTTTTTT.

The rearrangement uses TRBV6-4 and TRBJ2-7; TRBD1 matches at 7 bases. Germline-derived CDR1 and CDR2 are MRHNA and SNTAGT. V lost 10 bases, J lost 5 bases, and 23 bases stayed unmatched. This CDR3 comprises 17 residues. CDR3 residues: CAIRYRDRGSLWDEQYF. CDR3 DNA sequence: TGTGCCATCCGATACCGGGACAGAGGGTCCCTATGGGACGAGCAGTACTTC.

The V call is TRBV29-1, the J call TRBJ2-4, with 10 bases matching TRBD1. The CDR3 is 13 residues long. Germline CDR1 is SQVTM and CDR2 is ANQGSEA. The junction had 7 bases not matched to a gene; V was cut back by 1 base and J by 13 bases. The CDR3 nucleotides read TGCAGCGTTGAAGGGGAGGGACAGGGGCCGCAGTACTTC. Protein: CSVEGEGQGPQYF.

This chain uses TRBV6-5 with TRBJ1-2, with D possibly TRBD1 on 5 matching bases. This CDR3 comprises 13 residues. Germline lookup yields CDR1 MNHEY and CDR2 SVGAGI. The V end was cut by 2 bases, the J end by 2 bases, with 6 bases between. The CDR3 DNA follows: TGTGCCAGCAGTTACCAGGGCAACTATGGCTACACCTTC. It specifies CASSYQGNYGYTF.

V and J are TRBV7-7 and TRBJ2-1, with D hard to call. The CDR3 is made up of 13 amino acids. Deletions cut 3 bases from V and 10 bases from J, with 13 bases between. Germline-derived CDR1 and CDR2 are SSHAT and FNYEAQ (reference sequence). CDR3 sequence reads: CASSFSQEREQFF. DNA for the CDR3: TGTGCCAGCAGCTTTTCCCAGGAGAGAGAGCAGTTCTTC.

CDR3 DNA sequence: TGTGCCAGTAGTCTGCCCGGGGACACCGGGGAGCTGTTTTTT. Translated, it gives CASSLPGDTGELFF. J is TRBJ2-2 and V is TRBV19; a possible D gene is TRBD2 (5 bases). The CDR3 is 14 residues long. Trimming took off 5 bases at V and 3 bases at J, with 10 bases between the two ends. The germline V gene encodes CDR1 LNHDA and CDR2 SQIVND (reference sequence).

The chain has TRBV7-8 and TRBJ2-1; the match to TRBD2 covers 7 bases. This CDR3 region has 16 residues. Unmatched junction bases numbered 14, after V lost 5 bases and J lost 7 bases. Germline V lookup: CDR1 SGHVS, CDR2 FQNEAQ. The CDR3 coding sequence is TGTGCCAGCAGCCCCCGGACTAGTTTCAATCAAAATGAGCAGTTCTTC. Its protein product is CASSPRTSFNQNEQFF.

This chain uses TRBV7-6 with TRBJ2-4; 7 bases map to TRBD1. The CDR3 totals 15 residues. V dropped 5 bases and J dropped 7; count of bases not matched to a gene: 11. Germline V gene sequence: CDR1 SGHVS, CDR2 FNYEAQ. The DNA of the CDR3 is TGTGCCAGCAGCCCGGAGAGGGGGCGAATGAACATTCAGTACTTC. This encodes CASSPERGRMNIQYF.

The chain is built from TRBV25-1 and TRBJ1-2; TRBD1 matches at 7 bases. This CDR3 is built from 14 residues. V was clipped by 6 bases and J by 1 base; unmatched bases: 5. CDR1 and CDR2 from the germline V gene are MGHDK and SYGVNS. As DNA, the CDR3 is TGTGCCAGCAGCATCGGGACAGATAACTATGGCTACACCTTC. This sequence encodes CASSIGTDNYGYTF.

In this sample, this clone turned up a few times. Germline and junction disagree at one end, which may indicate a read error. The chain has TRBV6-6 and TRBJ1-5; a possible D gene is TRBD1 (5 bases). The CDR3 covers 12 residues. Germline CDR1 reads MNHNY; CDR2 reads SVGAGI (reference sequence). As DNA, the CDR3 is TGTGCCAGTACCGACAGCACTCAGCCCCAGCATTTT. Its protein product is CASTDSTQPQHF.

This rearrangement joins TRBV4-1 to TRBJ2-3; no clear D gene. Trimming took off 6 bases at V and 3 bases at J, with 28 bases between the two ends. Per germline, CDR1 MGHRA and CDR2 YSYEKL. This CDR3 spans 19 amino acids. The chain's CDR3 is CASSARLITEQRWTDTQYF. In DNA form, the CDR3 reads TGCGCCAGCAGTGCAAGATTGATTACTGAACAAAGGTGGACAGATACGCAGTATTTT.

This clone was observed once. This chain connects TRBV4-1 to TRBJ1-2, with D perhaps TRBD1 (6 bases). From germline, CDR1 is MGHRA and CDR2 YSYEKL. The CDR3 is 13 amino acids. V lost 1 base, J lost 7 bases, and 10 bases lay in between. The CDR3 nucleotides read TGCGCCAGCAGCCAAGTGGGGGCGGGTGGCTACACCTTC. Protein product: CASSQVGAGGYTF.

The CDR3 coding sequence is TGTGCCAGCAGTGAATGGGCCTCCTACGAGCAGTACTTC. Protein: CASSEWASYEQYF. This rearrangement joins TRBV6-1 to TRBJ2-7; D not resolved. Germline CDR1 MNHNS, CDR2 SASEGT. Trimming left V 2 bases short and J 0 bases short, with 5 bases between. The CDR3 spans 13 residues.

By its share, this clone is medium-sized. V and J are TRBV2 and TRBJ2-7; 12 bases agree with TRBD1. V gave up 4 bases and J gave up 5 bases; unmatched junction bases: 3. The CDR3 runs 14 residues. CDR1 and CDR2 (germline): SNHLY, FYNNEI. The CDR3 DNA reads TGTGCCAGCAGTGGGGACAGGGGGCGCGACGAGCAGTACTTC. This sequence encodes CASSGDRGRDEQYF. Looking up the rest from reference TRBV2 and TRBJ2-7 gives the full variable domain: EPEVTQTPSHQVTQMGQEVILRCVPISNHLYFYWYRQILGQKVEFLVSFYNNEISEKSEIFDDQFSVERPDGSNFTLKIRSTKLEDSAMYFCASSGDRGRDEQYFGPGTRLTVT.

This chain links TRBV9 with TRBJ2-3, with 9 nucleotides matching TRBD1. V shed 4 bases and J 3 bases; nucleotides not matched to a gene: 9. CDR3 length: 16 amino acids. Germline lookup yields CDR1 SGDLS and CDR2 YYNGEE. In nucleotides, the CDR3 is TGTGCCAGCAGCCTGGACAGGGGTTGGGGGACAGATACGCAGTATTTT. This translates into CASSLDRGWGTDTQYF.

The chain uses TRBV19 and TRBJ2-1; the D gene could be TRBD1 or TRBD2 (5 bases each). Between the trimmed V and J ends, which lost 5 bases and 0 bases, there was a span of 8 bases. The length of the CDR3 is 14 residues. The V gene's germline CDR1 is LNHDA and CDR2 SQIVND (reference sequence). The CDR3 here is CASSWGNSYNEQFF. The CDR3, as DNA: TGTGCCAGTAGTTGGGGGAACTCCTACAATGAGCAGTTCTTC.

This sequence joins TRBV4-3 and TRBJ1-6; D is perhaps TRBD1 (6 bases). V gave up 0 bases and J gave up 6 bases, with 15 bases separating them. Germline CDR1 LGHNA, CDR2 YSLEER. This CDR3 has 17 residues. For the CDR3, the DNA is TGCGCCAGCAGCCAAGATAGTCAGACAGGTTCTAATTCACCCCTCCACTTT. This translates into CASSQDSQTGSNSPLHF.

The genes are TRBV4-1 and TRBJ1-6; no clear D gene. Per germline, CDR1 MGHRA and CDR2 YSYEKL. This CDR3 spans 15 amino acids. V was cut by 0 bases and J by 5 bases, with 8 bases left in between. The CDR3: CASSQDLADNSPLHF. CDR3 in DNA: TGCGCCAGCAGCCAAGATCTTGCGGATAATTCACCCCTCCACTTT.

The V and J genes are TRBV2 and TRBJ1-1; 9 positions agree with TRBD1. The CDR3 covers 14 residues. Germline V gene sequence: CDR1 SNHLY, CDR2 FYNNEI. Trimming cost V 5 bases and J 5 bases; bases outside gene matches: 6. The CDR3 loop reads CASSQTGGGTEAFF. The DNA of the CDR3 is TGTGCCAGCAGTCAGACAGGGGGAGGGACTGAAGCTTTCTTT.

This clone is medium-sized by share. The gene calls are TRBV7-2 and TRBJ2-6; D uncertain. V lost 2 bases, J lost 0 bases, and 17 bases lay in between. This CDR3 has 19 amino acids. Germline CDR1 is SGHTA and CDR2 is FQGNSA. The CDR3 DNA follows: TGTGCCAGCAGCTTACGGCCCGGGCAGACCCGCTCTGGGGCCAACGTCCTGACTTTC. Residues: CASSLRPGQTRSGANVLTF.

The gene calls are TRBV4-1 and TRBJ1-5; D gene ambiguous. The CDR3 is 14 residues long. Germline V lookup: CDR1 MGHRA, CDR2 YSYEKL. V was trimmed by 1 base and J by 2 bases, leaving 6 bases between them. CDR3 bases: TGCGCCAGCAGCCAAGGCCGAGGCAATCAGCCCCAGCATTTT. It codes for CASSQGRGNQPQHF.

This clone was observed a few times. The chain joins TRBV19 to TRBJ2-7; the D gene is possibly TRBD1 (5 bases). Trimming cost V 3 bases and J 5 bases, with 14 bases left between them. This CDR3 has 14 amino acids. Per germline, CDR1 LNHDA and CDR2 SQIVND (reference sequence). CDR3 loop: CASSMGKGAHEQYF. In DNA, the CDR3 is TGTGCCAGTAGTATGGGTAAAGGGGCCCACGAGCAGTACTTC.

There are a few counts of this clone. The chain links TRBV19 to TRBJ2-1; 9 bases align to TRBD2. With 4 bases clipped from V and 1 base from J, the junction kept 2 bases outside the gene matches. Germline CDR1 is LNHDA and CDR2 is SQIVND (reference sequence). There are 15 residues in the CDR3. The CDR3: CASSTTSGSYNEQFF. CDR3 DNA: TGTGCCAGTAGTACGACTAGCGGATCCTACAATGAGCAGTTCTTC.

The CDR3 DNA follows: TGTGCCAGCAGTAGGGACAGGGGGTCACTTGAAGCTTTCTTT. This codes for CASSRDRGSLEAFF. V gene TRBV6-6 combines with J gene TRBJ1-1, with TRBD1 identical over 11 bases. After removal of 5 bases from V and 7 bases from J, the junction contained 6 bases not matched to a gene. From germline, CDR1 is MNHNY and CDR2 SVGAGI (reference sequence). This CDR3 is 14 amino acids long.

The chain couples TRBV11-2 to TRBJ2-1, with 10 bases that match TRBD1. V was clipped by 4 bases and J by 4 bases; unmatched bases: 16. CDR1 and CDR2 from the germline V gene are SGHAT and FQNNGV. The CDR3 runs 19 residues. Here the CDR3 DNA reads TGTGCCAGCAGCTCTACGGGCGGGGTACGGGACAGGGGTTACAATGAGCAGTTCTTC. Amino acids: CASSSTGGVRDRGYNEQFF. The full variable domain, its missing parts supplied by reference TRBV11-2 and TRBJ2-1, is EAGVAQSPRYKIIEKRQSVAFWCNPISGHATLYWYQQILGQGPKLLIQFQNNGVVDDSQLPKDRFSAERLKGVDSTLKIQPAKLEDSAVYLCASSSTGGVRDRGYNEQFFGPGTRLTVL.

This rearrangement joins TRBV4-1 to TRBJ2-5; D not resolved. Trimming removed 1 base at V and 9 bases at J, with 12 bases between. Germline assignment: CDR1 MGHRA and CDR2 YSYEKL. The CDR3 loop spans 13 amino acids. Written as DNA, the CDR3 is TGCGCCAGCAGCCAAGCTCGCGGTTTGGCCCAGTACTTC. It translates to CASSQARGLAQYF.

The chain uses TRBV18 and TRBJ2-5; D is unclear. In germline, CDR1 is KGHSH, CDR2 LQKENI. CDR3 length equals 15 residues. The V and J ends lost 2 bases and 3 bases respectively, with 13 bases between them. The CDR3 reads CASSPTSTEKETQYF. The CDR3 nucleotides are TGTGCCAGCTCACCAACCTCGACGGAGAAAGAGACCCAGTACTTC. The full variable domain, with the rest looked up from reference TRBV18 and TRBJ2-5, is NAGVMQNPRHLVRRRGQEARLRCSPMKGHSHVYWYRQLPEEGLKFMVYLQKENIIDESGMPKERFSAEFPKEGPSILRIQQVVRGDSAAYFCASSPTSTEKETQYFGPGTRLLVL.